The next 7 T cell receptor beta chains were all read from a single sample in a study of siplizumab effects on memory and regulatory T cells. Sequenced by immunoSEQ multiplex PCR; TCRdb stores in-frame clones only, minus some. The table has around 45,000 clones, roughly 87% seen once; the top ten hold around 0.3%. Sequencing was done on a sample of naive CD8+ T cells sorted from blood. The receptors come from a human donor in good health.

The chain employs TRBV29-1 and TRBJ1-1, with D unclear. From germline, CDR1 is SQVTM and CDR2 ANQGSEA. The CDR3 spans 13 residues. Trimming cost V 1 base and J 0 bases, with 6 bases left between them. The CDR3 loop reads CSVEVRVNTEAFF. DNA of the CDR3: TGCAGCGTTGAAGTACGGGTGAACACTGAAGCTTTCTTT.

The V gene is TRBV19, the J gene TRBJ2-1, with 11 bases fitting TRBD2. The CDR3 consists of 15 residues. Per germline, CDR1 LNHDA and CDR2 SQIVND (reference sequence). V shed 5 bases, J shed 8 bases, and the junction held 8 bases outside the gene matches. The CDR3: CASSSGLAGGYEQFF. The DNA of the CDR3 is TGTGCCAGTAGTTCTGGGCTAGCGGGGGGCTATGAGCAGTTCTTC.

The V and J genes are TRBV4-2 and TRBJ2-1; 9 bases match TRBD1. Per the germline V gene, CDR1 is LGHNA and CDR2 is YNFKEQ. This CDR3 is built from 16 residues. V was clipped by 4 bases and J by 7 bases; unmatched bases: 11. Written as DNA, the CDR3 is TGTGCCAGCAGCCTCCTGACAGGGGGTTTAGGGAATGAGCAGTTCTTC. Translating it yields CASSLLTGGLGNEQFF.

This chain connects TRBV29-1 to TRBJ1-2; maybe TRBD1 (6 bases). Germline CDR1 is SQVTM and CDR2 is ANQGSEA. There are 11 residues in the CDR3. V shed 7 bases and J shed 6 bases, with 12 bases lying between them. The CDR3 nucleotides are TGCAGCGCTAGACAGGACGATGGCTACACCTTC. Translated, it gives CSARQDDGYTF.

The V call is TRBV10-1, the J call TRBJ2-1; 9 positions agree with TRBD2. V dropped 3 bases and J dropped 9; count of bases not matched to a gene: 6. Germline V CDR1 and CDR2: WNHNN, SYGVQD (reference sequence). CDR3 length: 14 amino acids. CDR3 DNA sequence: TGCGCCAGCAGTGATTTAGCGGGAGCTGGTGAGCAGTTCTTC. Translation: CASSDLAGAGEQFF.

The genes are TRBV19 and TRBJ1-2, with 8 bases aligning to TRBD1. Trimming took 6 bases from V and 7 from J; bases not matched to a gene: 7. This CDR3 spans 13 amino acids. CDR1 LNHDA and CDR2 SQIVND come from the germline V gene (reference sequence). The CDR3 sequence: CASSPGGAVGYTF. The CDR3 nucleotides read TGTGCCAGTAGCCCAGGGGGCGCGGTTGGCTACACCTTC.

This chain connects TRBV5-1 to TRBJ2-1; TRBD2 matches at 7 bases. This CDR3 region has 15 residues. The junction had 8 bases not matched to a gene; V was cut back by 0 bases and J by 8 bases. The germline gives CDR1 SGHRS, CDR2 YFSETQ. The chain's CDR3 is CASSLGLAAGDEQFF. The CDR3 region has the DNA TGCGCCAGCAGCTTGGGGCTAGCGGCGGGCGATGAGCAGTTCTTC.